This T cell receptor beta chain is from a study of OX40 agonist ivuxolimab in advanced cancers. Study background: With ivuxolimab, an agonistic anti-OX40 (CD134) antibody, patients were treated. Whole-study results and caveats: Expanded peripheral T cells had an undetermined antigen specificity.

This clone appeared once. Antigen unknown. Here immunoSEQ multiplex PCR was the method, and the copy in TCRdb shows in-frame clones only, minus some. The table has tens of thousands of clones, over 75% seen once. Trimming removed 5 bases at V and 3 bases at J, with 18 bases between. CDR1 is SGHNT, CDR2 YENEEA, per germline. The CDR3 runs 16 residues. This chain links TRBV11-3 with TRBJ2-3; D not certain. The sequence was obtained from an adult with an advanced solid tumor such as melanoma, head and neck, liver or kidney cancer. Here the sequenced sample was CD4+ or CD8+ T cells sorted from blood, taken in a trial of the OX40 agonist ivuxolimab. The CDR3: CASSRRLEGLTDTQYF. For the CDR3, the DNA is TGTGCCAGCAGCCGAAGACTGGAAGGGTTGACAGATACGCAGTATTTT.